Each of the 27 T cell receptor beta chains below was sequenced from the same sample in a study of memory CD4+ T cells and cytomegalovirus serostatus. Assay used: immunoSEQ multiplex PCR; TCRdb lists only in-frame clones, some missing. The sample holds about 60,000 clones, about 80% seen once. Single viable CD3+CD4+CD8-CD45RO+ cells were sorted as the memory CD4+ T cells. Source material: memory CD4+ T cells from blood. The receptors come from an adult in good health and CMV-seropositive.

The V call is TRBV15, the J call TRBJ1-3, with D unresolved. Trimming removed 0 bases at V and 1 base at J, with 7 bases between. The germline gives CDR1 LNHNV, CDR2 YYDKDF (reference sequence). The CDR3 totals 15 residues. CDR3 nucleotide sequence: TGTGCCACCAGCAGAGATCGGCAGTCTGGAAACACCATATATTTT. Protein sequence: CATSRDRQSGNTIYF.

DNA for the CDR3: TGCAGCGTTGACCGGGGGCGAGAGACCCAGTACTTC. This encodes CSVDRGRETQYF. This sequence joins TRBV29-1 and TRBJ2-5; D is possibly TRBD1 or TRBD2 (6 bases each). Germline loops: CDR1 SQVTM, CDR2 ANQGSEA. The V end lost 3 bases, the J end lost 4 bases, and 9 bases lay between the germline ends. This CDR3 is built from 12 residues. The variable domain in full, with the rest retrieved from reference TRBV29-1 and TRBJ2-5, is SAVISQKPSRDICQRGTSLTIQCQVDSQVTMMFWYRQQPGQSLTLIATANQGSEATYESGFVIDKFPISRPNLTFSTLTVSNMSPEDSSIYLCSVDRGRETQYFGPGTRLLVL.

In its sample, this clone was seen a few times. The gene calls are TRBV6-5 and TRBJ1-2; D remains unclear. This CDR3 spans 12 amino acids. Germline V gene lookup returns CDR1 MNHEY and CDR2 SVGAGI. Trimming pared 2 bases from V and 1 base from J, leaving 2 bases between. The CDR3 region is CASSYSNYGYTF. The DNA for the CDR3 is TGTGCCAGCAGTTACAGTAACTATGGCTACACCTTC.

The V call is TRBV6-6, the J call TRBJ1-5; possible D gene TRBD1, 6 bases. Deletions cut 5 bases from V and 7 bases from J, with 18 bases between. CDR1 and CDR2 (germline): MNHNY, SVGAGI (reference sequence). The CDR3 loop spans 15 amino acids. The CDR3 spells CASSATSGAGQPQHF. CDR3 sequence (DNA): TGTGCCAGCAGTGCCACTTCAGGGGCTGGGCAGCCCCAGCATTTT.

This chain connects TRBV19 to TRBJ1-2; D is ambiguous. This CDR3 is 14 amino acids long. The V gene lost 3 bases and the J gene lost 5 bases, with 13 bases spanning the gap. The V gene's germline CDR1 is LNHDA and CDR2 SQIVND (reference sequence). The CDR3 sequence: CASSIDGGSYGYTF. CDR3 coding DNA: TGTGCCAGTAGTATCGATGGCGGCAGTTATGGCTACACCTTC.

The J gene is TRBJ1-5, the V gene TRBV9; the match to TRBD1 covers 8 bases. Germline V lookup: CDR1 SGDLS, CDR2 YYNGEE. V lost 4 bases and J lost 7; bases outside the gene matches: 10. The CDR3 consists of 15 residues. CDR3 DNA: TGTGCCAGCAGCCTAGCTGGCACAGGGGGACAGCCCCAGCATTTT. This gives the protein CASSLAGTGGQPQHF.

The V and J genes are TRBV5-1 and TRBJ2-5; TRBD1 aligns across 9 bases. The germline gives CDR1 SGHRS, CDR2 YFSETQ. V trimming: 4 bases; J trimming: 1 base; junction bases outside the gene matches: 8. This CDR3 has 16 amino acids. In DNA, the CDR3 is TGCGCCAGCAGCACTGGAGGGACAGGGAGCCAAGAGACCCAGTACTTC. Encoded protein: CASSTGGTGSQETQYF. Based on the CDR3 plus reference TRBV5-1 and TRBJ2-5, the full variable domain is KAGVTQTPRYLIKTRGQQVTLSCSPISGHRSVSWYQQTPGQGLQFLFEYFSETQRNKGNFPGRFSGRQFSNSRSEMNVSTLELGDSALYLCASSTGGTGSQETQYFGPGTRLLVL.

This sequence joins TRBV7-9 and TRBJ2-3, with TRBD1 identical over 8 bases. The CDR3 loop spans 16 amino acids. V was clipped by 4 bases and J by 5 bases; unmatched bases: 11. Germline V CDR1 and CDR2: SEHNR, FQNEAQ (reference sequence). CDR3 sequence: CASSSRGPGGIDTQYF. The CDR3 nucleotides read TGTGCCAGCAGCTCCAGGGGGCCCGGGGGTATAGATACGCAGTATTTT.

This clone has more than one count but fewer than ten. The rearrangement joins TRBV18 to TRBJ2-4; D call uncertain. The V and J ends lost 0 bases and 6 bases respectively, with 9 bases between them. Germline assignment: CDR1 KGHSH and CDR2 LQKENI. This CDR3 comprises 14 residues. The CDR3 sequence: CASSPPSNPNIQYF. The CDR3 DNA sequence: TGTGCCAGCTCACCACCCTCGAACCCAAACATTCAGTACTTC. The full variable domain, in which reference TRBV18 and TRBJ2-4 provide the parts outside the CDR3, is NAGVMQNPRHLVRRRGQEARLRCSPMKGHSHVYWYRQLPEEGLKFMVYLQKENIIDESGMPKERFSAEFPKEGPSILRIQQVVRGDSAAYFCASSPPSNPNIQYFGAGTRLSVL.

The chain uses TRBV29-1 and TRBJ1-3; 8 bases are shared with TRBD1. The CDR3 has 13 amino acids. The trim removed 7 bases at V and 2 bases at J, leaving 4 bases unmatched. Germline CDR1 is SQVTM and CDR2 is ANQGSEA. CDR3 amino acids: CSASTGAGNTIYF. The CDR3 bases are TGCAGCGCCTCGACAGGGGCTGGAAACACCATATATTTT.

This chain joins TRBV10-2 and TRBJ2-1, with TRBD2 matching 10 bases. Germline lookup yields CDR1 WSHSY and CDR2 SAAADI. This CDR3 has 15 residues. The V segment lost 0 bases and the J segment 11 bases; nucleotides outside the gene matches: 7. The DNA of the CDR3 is TGCGCCAGCAGTGAGTCGTCTAGCGGGAGTGGTAAGCAGTTCTTC. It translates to CASSESSSGSGKQFF.

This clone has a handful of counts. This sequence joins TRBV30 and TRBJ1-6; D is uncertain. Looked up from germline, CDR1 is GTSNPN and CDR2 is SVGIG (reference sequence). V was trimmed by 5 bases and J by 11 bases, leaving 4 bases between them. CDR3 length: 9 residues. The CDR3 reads CAWGPPLHF. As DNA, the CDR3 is TGTGCCTGGGGACCACCCCTCCACTTT.

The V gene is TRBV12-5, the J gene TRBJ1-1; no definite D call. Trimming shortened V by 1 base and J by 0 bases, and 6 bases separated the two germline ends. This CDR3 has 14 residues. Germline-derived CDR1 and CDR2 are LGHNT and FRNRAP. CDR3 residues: CASGLGTVNTEAFF. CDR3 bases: TGTGCTAGTGGTTTGGGGACGGTGAACACTGAAGCTTTCTTT.

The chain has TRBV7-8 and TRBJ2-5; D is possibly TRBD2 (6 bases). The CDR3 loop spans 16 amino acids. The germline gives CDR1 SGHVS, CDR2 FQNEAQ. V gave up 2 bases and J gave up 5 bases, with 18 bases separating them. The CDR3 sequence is CASSLTGGTVSETQYF. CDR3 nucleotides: TGTGCCAGCAGCTTAACAGGAGGGACTGTCAGCGAGACCCAGTACTTC.

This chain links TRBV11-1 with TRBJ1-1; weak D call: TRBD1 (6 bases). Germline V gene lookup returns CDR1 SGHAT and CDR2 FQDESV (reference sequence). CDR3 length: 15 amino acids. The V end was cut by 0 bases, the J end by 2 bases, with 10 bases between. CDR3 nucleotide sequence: TGTGCCAGCAGCTTAGCGTTGGGGGCTAACACTGAAGCTTTCTTT. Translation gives CASSLALGANTEAFF.

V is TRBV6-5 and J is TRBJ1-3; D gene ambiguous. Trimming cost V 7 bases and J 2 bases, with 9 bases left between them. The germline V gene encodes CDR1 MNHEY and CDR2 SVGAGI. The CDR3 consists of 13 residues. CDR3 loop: CASTLGPGNTIYF. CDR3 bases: TGTGCCAGCACCCTCGGGCCTGGAAACACCATATATTTT.

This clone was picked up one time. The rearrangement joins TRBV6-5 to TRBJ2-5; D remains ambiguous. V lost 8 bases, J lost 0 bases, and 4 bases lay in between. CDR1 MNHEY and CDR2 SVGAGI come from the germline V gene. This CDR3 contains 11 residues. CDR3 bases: TGTGCCAGCCGGGACCAAGAGACCCAGTACTTC. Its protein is CASRDQETQYF.

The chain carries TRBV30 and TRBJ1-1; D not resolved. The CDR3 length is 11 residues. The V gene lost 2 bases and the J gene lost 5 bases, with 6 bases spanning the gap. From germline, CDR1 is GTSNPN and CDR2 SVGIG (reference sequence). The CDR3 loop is CAWSPGTEAFF. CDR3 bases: TGTGCCTGGAGTCCGGGAACTGAAGCTTTCTTT.

The chain's CDR3 is CASSGTRETQYF. Written as DNA, the CDR3 is TGTGCCAGCAGCGGGACTAGAGAGACCCAGTACTTC. The chain uses TRBV28 and TRBJ2-5; 8 nucleotides line up with TRBD2. Germline CDR1 reads MDHEN; CDR2 reads SYDVKM. The CDR3 spans 12 residues. With V trimmed by 6 bases and J by 4 bases, 1 base remained unmatched.

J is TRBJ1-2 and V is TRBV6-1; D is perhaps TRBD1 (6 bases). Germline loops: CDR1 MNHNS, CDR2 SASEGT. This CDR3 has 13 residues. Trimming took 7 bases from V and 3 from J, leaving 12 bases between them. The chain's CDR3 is CASTPNRDYGYTF. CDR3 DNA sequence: TGTGCCAGCACCCCGAACAGGGACTATGGCTACACCTTC.

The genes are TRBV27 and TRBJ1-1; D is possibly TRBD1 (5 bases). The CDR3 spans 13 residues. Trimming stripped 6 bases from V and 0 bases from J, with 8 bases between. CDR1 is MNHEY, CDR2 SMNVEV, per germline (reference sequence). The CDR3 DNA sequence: TGTGCCAGCAGAGACAGAATGAACACTGAAGCTTTCTTT. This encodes CASRDRMNTEAFF.

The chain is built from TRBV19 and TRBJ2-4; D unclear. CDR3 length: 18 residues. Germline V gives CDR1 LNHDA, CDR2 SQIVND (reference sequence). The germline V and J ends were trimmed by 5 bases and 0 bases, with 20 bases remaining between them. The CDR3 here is CASSFRAPTTLAKNIQYF. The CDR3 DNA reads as TGTGCCAGTAGTTTTAGGGCGCCCACTACATTAGCCAAAAACATTCAGTACTTC.

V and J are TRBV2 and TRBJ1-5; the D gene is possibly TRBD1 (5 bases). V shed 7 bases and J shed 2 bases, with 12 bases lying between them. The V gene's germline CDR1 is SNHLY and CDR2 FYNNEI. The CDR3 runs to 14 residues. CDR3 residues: CASNVGGGNQPQHF. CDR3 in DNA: TGTGCCAGCAACGTGGGGGGGGGCAATCAGCCCCAGCATTTT.

The CDR3 spells CSVEVLMNTEAFF. The DNA of the CDR3 is TGCAGCGTTGAAGTACTCATGAACACTGAAGCTTTCTTT. This chain links TRBV29-1 with TRBJ1-1; D gene uncertain. The CDR3 is 13 amino acids. CDR1 and CDR2 (germline): SQVTM, ANQGSEA. Trimming shortened V by 1 base and J by 0 bases, and 6 bases separated the two germline ends.

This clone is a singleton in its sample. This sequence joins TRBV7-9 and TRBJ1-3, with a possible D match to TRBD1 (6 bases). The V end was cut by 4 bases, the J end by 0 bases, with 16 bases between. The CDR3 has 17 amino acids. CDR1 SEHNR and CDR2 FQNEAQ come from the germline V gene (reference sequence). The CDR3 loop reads CASSSPAGQRSGNTIYF. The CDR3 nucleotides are TGTGCCAGCAGCTCACCAGCCGGACAGCGCTCTGGAAACACCATATATTTT.

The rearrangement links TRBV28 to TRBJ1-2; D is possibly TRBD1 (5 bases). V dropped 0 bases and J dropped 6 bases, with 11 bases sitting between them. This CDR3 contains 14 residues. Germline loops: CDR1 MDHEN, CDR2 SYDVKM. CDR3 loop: CASSLWGRDNGYTF. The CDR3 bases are TGTGCCAGCAGTTTATGGGGCAGGGATAATGGCTACACCTTC.

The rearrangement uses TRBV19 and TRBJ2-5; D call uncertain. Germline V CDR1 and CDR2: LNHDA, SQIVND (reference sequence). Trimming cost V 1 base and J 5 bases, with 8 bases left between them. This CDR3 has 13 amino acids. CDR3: CASSIGGVETQYF. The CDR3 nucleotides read TGTGCCAGTAGTATAGGTGGGGTGGAGACCCAGTACTTC.